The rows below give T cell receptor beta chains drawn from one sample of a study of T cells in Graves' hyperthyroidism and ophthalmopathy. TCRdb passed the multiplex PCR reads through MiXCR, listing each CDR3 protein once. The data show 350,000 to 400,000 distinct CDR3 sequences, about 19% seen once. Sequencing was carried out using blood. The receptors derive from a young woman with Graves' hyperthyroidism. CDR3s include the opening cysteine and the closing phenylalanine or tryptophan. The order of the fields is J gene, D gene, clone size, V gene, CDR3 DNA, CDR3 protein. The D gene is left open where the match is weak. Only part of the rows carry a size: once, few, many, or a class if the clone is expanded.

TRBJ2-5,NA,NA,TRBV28,TGTGCCAGCAGTTTATTGCAGGGAGGAGAGACCCAGTACTTC,CASSLLQGGETQYF
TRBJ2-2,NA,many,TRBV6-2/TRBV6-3,TGTGCCAGCGGGCCAACAGGGAACACCGGGGAGCTGTTTTTT,CASGPTGNTGELFF
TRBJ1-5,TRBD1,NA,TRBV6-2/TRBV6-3,TGTGCCAGCAGTTACTCGGGGACAGGGGTCAATCAGCCCCAGCATTTT,CASSYSGTGVNQPQHF
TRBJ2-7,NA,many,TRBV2,TGTGCCAGCAGTGAATCCAGGCGGACTTCCTACGAGCAGTACTTC,CASSESRRTSYEQYF
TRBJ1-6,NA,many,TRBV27,TGTGCCAGCAGTTTTAAGGGGTTCGGTTCACCCCTCCACTTT,CASSFKGFGSPLHF
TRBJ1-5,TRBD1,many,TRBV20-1,TGCAGTGCTTACAGGGGGGGCAGCAATCAGCCCCAGCATTTT,CSAYRGGSNQPQHF
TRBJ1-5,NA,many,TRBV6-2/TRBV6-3,TGTGCCAGCAGTGCCGGATCAAATAGCAATCAGCCCCAGCATTTT,CASSAGSNSNQPQHF
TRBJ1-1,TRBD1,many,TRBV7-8,TGTGCCAGCAGCTTAGCCGGTCAGGGGGCGACTGAAGCTTTCTTT,CASSLAGQGATEAFF
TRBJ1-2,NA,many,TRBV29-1,TGCAGCGTTGAGGTACGCTGGAACTATGGCTACACCTTC,CSVEVRWNYGYTF
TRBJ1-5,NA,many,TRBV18,TGTGCCAGCTCACCAATGGGGGCGAAGCAGCCCCAGCATTTT,CASSPMGAKQPQHF
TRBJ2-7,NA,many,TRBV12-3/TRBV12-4,TGTGCCAGCAGTTTAGGGGACCTGAGCTCCTACGAGCAGTACTTC,CASSLGDLSSYEQYF
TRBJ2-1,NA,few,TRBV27,TGTGCCAGCAGTTTATTCGCGGGCTCCTACAATGAGCAGTTCTTC,CASSLFAGSYNEQFF
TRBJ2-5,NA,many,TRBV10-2,TGCGCCAGCAGTGGCCGGCTAGCGAATCGCTTGGAGACCCAGTACTTC,CASSGRLANRLETQYF
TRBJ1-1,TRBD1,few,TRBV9,TGTGCCAGCACCTTTGGGACAGCTTCCACTGAAGCTTTCTTT,CASTFGTASTEAFF
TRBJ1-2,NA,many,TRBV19,TGTGCCAGTAGTATATTGGGGGACAACTATGGCTACACCTTC,CASSILGDNYGYTF
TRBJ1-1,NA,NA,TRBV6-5,TGTGCCAGCAGTTACCCAGCGGGGGGCACTGAAGCTTTCTTT,CASSYPAGGTEAFF
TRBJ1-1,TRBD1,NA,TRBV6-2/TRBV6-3,TGTGCCAGCGGCCCAGGGGGAGGCACTGAAGCTTTCTTT,CASGPGGGTEAFF